This paragraph reports one T cell receptor (beta chain). The data originate from a study of patients and donors after allogeneic stem cell transplantation. One entry per CDR3 protein, called by TCRdb with MiXCR from the RT-PCR reads. The data contain about 400,000 distinct CDR3 sequences, around 16% of them singletons. The CDR3 covers 15 residues. In germline, CDR1 is MNHNS, CDR2 SASEGT. V gave up 5 bases and J gave up 4 bases; unmatched junction bases: 6. Sequences were obtained from blood, either unsorted or a sorted T cell fraction (not recorded which). The V and J genes are TRBV6-1 and TRBJ2-1, with 9 bases identical to TRBD1. This clonotype was sampled from a human donor who was either an allogeneic HSCT recipient or a stem cell or donor lymphocyte infusion donor (not recorded which). It is not recorded whose cells these are; they may come from a transplant donor. This CDR3 is CASSTSGTGYNEQFF. In DNA form, the CDR3 reads TGTGCCAGCAGTACATCCGGGACAGGGTACAATGAGCAGTTCTTC.